The 20 T cell receptor beta chains listed next were all sequenced from one sample in a study of shared clonotypes between healthy human individuals. The naive CD8 subset, CD45RO-negative cells positively selected for CCR7, excluded terminally differentiated effector memory CD45RA+ cells. Some clones are missing from TCRdb's copy, which holds only in-frame ones; the method was immunoSEQ multiplex PCR. The repertoire has about 2 million clones, less than 95% of them found once; the top ten carry 1% to 1.5%. Material: naive CD8+ T cells sorted from blood. The receptor set was obtained from a man between 18 and 29 years old in good health.

The chain uses TRBV4-1 and TRBJ1-2; tentative D call: TRBD1 (5 bases). The V end was cut by 5 bases, the J end by 6 bases, with 19 bases between. Germline V gene data show CDR1 as MGHRA and CDR2 as YSYEKL. The CDR3 spans 15 residues. The CDR3 region is CASSTPAQVLDGYTF. The CDR3 coding sequence is TGCGCCAGCAGCACCCCGGCACAGGTCCTGGATGGCTACACCTTC.

The chain recombines TRBV28 with TRBJ1-6; D perhaps matches TRBD1 (6 bases). The CDR3 sequence is 14 residues long. With 5 bases removed from V and 10 bases from J, the gap between germline ends came to 15 bases. Germline CDR1 reads MDHEN; CDR2 reads SYDVKM. The CDR3 protein is CASSLTGGSSPLHF. The CDR3 DNA follows: TGTGCCAGCAGTCTCACCGGGGGCAGCTCACCCCTCCACTTT. Looking up the rest from reference TRBV28 and TRBJ1-6 gives the full variable domain: DVKVTQSSRYLVKRTGEKVFLECVQDMDHENMFWYRQDPGLGLRLIYFSYDVKMKEKGDIPEGYSVSREKKERFSLILESASTNQTSMYLCASSLTGGSSPLHFGNGTRLTVT.

The rearrangement uses TRBV9 and TRBJ2-2, with no clear D. Trimming removed 4 bases at V and 6 bases at J, with 19 bases between. The CDR3 has 16 amino acids. Germline V gene sequence: CDR1 SGDLS, CDR2 YYNGEE. The CDR3 loop is CASSSSTGPQAGELFF. The CDR3 DNA reads as TGTGCCAGCAGCTCATCCACCGGGCCCCAGGCCGGGGAGCTGTTTTTT.

The J gene is TRBJ2-2, the V gene TRBV19; D is undetermined. The ends were cut back, 1 base at V and 7 bases at J, with 4 bases in the middle. The germline CDR1 and CDR2 sequences are LNHDA and SQIVND (reference sequence). The CDR3 totals 12 residues. The CDR3 reads CASSIGIGELFF. In DNA form, the CDR3 reads TGTGCCAGTAGTATAGGAATCGGGGAGCTGTTTTTT.

The chain carries TRBV5-4 and TRBJ1-2; D may be TRBD1 (5 bases). Germline CDR1 reads SGHNT; CDR2 reads YYREEE (reference sequence). Trimming removed 3 bases at V and 0 bases at J, with 9 bases between. The CDR3 spans 14 residues. The CDR3 sequence: CASSSPDTNYGYTF. CDR3 sequence (DNA): TGTGCCAGCAGCTCTCCGGACACTAACTATGGCTACACCTTC.

V is TRBV28 and J is TRBJ1-1, with D uncertain. The V gene's germline CDR1 is MDHEN and CDR2 SYDVKM. The CDR3 is 14 residues long. The V gene lost 1 base and the J gene lost 7 bases, with 13 bases spanning the gap. The chain's CDR3 is CASSLLAPLIEAFF. The CDR3 coding sequence is TGTGCCAGCAGTTTATTAGCGCCCCTTATTGAAGCTTTCTTT.

CDR3 sequence reads: CASSPSGLADEGNTGELFF. In DNA, the CDR3 is TGTGCCAGCTCACCTTCGGGACTAGCGGACGAGGGGAACACCGGGGAGCTGTTTTTT. The chain recombines TRBV18 with TRBJ2-2; 11 positions agree with TRBD2. The ends lost 3 bases at V and 1 base at J; junction bases unmatched: 10. Germline-derived CDR1 and CDR2 are KGHSH and LQKENI. The CDR3 runs 19 residues.

The J gene is TRBJ1-1, the V gene TRBV28; 8 bases fit TRBD1. CDR3 size: 14 residues. Germline CDR1 and CDR2: MDHEN and SYDVKM. Trimming at V came to 7 bases and at J to 8 bases, leaving 12 bases not matched to a gene. The DNA of the CDR3 is TGTGCCAGCATCATTACAGGGGGGCCCCGAGAAGCTTTCTTT. Protein product: CASIITGGPREAFF.

The chain recombines TRBV28 with TRBJ2-7; D is undetermined. V was trimmed by 6 bases and J by 6 bases, leaving 12 bases between them. This CDR3 region has 12 residues. Germline-derived CDR1 and CDR2 are MDHEN and SYDVKM. As DNA, the CDR3 is TGTGCCAGCAGCTACCCGCCATTCGAGCAGTACTTC. This translates into CASSYPPFEQYF.

The chain links TRBV28 to TRBJ2-1; D is unresolved. CDR3 length: 12 amino acids. V lost 7 bases and J lost 7, with 11 bases in between. Germline CDR1 and CDR2: MDHEN and SYDVKM. The CDR3 is CASTPSLNEQFF. CDR3 DNA: TGTGCCAGCACCCCCTCGCTAAATGAGCAGTTCTTC.

The chain uses TRBV6-6 and TRBJ1-2; D is perhaps TRBD1 (5 bases). CDR1 MNHNY and CDR2 SVGAGI come from the germline V gene (reference sequence). This CDR3 has 14 residues. Trimming pared 3 bases from V and 3 bases from J, leaving 11 bases between. The CDR3 loop reads CASSYGAGDYGYTF. The CDR3 DNA follows: TGTGCCAGCAGTTATGGGGCCGGGGACTATGGCTACACCTTC.

This clone has just one count. The V and J genes are TRBV7-8 and TRBJ2-2; no firm D call. V lost 2 bases and J lost 0, with 10 bases in between. Germline V gives CDR1 SGHVS, CDR2 FQNEAQ. This CDR3 has 16 amino acids. The CDR3 nucleotides are TGTGCCAGCAGCTTATATGGCTACCCGAACACCGGGGAGCTGTTTTTT. It codes for CASSLYGYPNTGELFF.

Comment on this clone: This same CDR3 is encoded by further DNA sequences in the sample. The rearrangement uses TRBV7-9 and TRBJ2-7; D is ambiguous. The CDR3 is 13 residues long. CDR1 and CDR2 from the germline V gene are SEHNR and FQNEAQ (reference sequence). Trimming took 1 base from V and 0 from J, leaving 4 bases between them. The CDR3 coding sequence is TGTGCCAGCAGCTTAGGGGACTCCTACGAGCAGTACTTC. This translates into CASSLGDSYEQYF.

As for this clone: In the same sample, other DNA sequences code for this CDR3. V is TRBV5-4 and J is TRBJ2-5; TRBD2 aligns across 8 bases. This CDR3 has 13 residues. Germline V gives CDR1 SGHNT, CDR2 YYREEE (reference sequence). Trimming took 4 bases from V and 5 from J; bases not matched to a gene: 4. The CDR3 loop reads CASSLRGGETQYF. The CDR3, as DNA: TGTGCCAGCAGCCTTCGGGGGGGGGAGACCCAGTACTTC.

In its sample, this clone was seen once. This sequence joins TRBV6-5 and TRBJ2-7, with no clear D. Trimming took off 6 bases at V and 4 bases at J, with 16 bases between the two ends. This CDR3 has 14 amino acids. CDR1 MNHEY and CDR2 SVGAGI come from the germline V gene. The CDR3 DNA sequence: TGTGCCAGCAGCCAGAGTAATCGGGTATACGAGCAGTACTTC. Its translation is CASSQSNRVYEQYF.

The V call is TRBV10-3, the J call TRBJ1-5; 7 bases align to TRBD1. The V and J ends lost 10 bases and 2 bases, in that order; junction bases with no gene match: 2. The germline CDR1 and CDR2 sequences are ENHRY and SYGVKD. The CDR3 loop spans 12 amino acids. The CDR3 here is CATGTGNQPQHF. The CDR3 DNA follows: TGTGCCACCGGGACAGGCAATCAGCCCCAGCATTTT.

The gene calls are TRBV11-2 and TRBJ2-7, with D perhaps matching TRBD2 (7 bases). Deletions cut 3 bases from V and 9 bases from J, with 24 bases between. The CDR3 extends over 16 amino acids. CDR1 SGHAT and CDR2 FQNNGV come from the germline V gene. This chain's CDR3 is CASSFLPGGQGVGQYF. CDR3 DNA: TGTGCCAGCAGCTTCCTCCCGGGGGGACAAGGGGTGGGGCAGTACTTC.

The V call is TRBV5-6, the J call TRBJ2-5, with D perhaps matching TRBD1 or TRBD2 (5 bases each). V lost 3 bases and J lost 3, with 15 bases in between. The length of the CDR3 is 15 residues. Germline values: CDR1 SGHDT, CDR2 YYEEEE. The CDR3 DNA follows: TGTGCCAGCAGCTCGTGGGGGTCCACCAAAGAGACCCAGTACTTC. Amino acid sequence: CASSSWGSTKETQYF. Together with reference TRBV5-6 and TRBJ2-5, the CDR3 gives the full variable domain: DAGVTQSPTHLIKTRGQQVTLRCSPKSGHDTVSWYQQALGQGPQFIFQYYEEEERQRGNFPDRFSGHQFPNYSSELNVNALLLGDSALYLCASSSWGSTKETQYFGPGTRLLVL.

This rearrangement joins TRBV5-1 to TRBJ2-3, with TRBD2 matching 9 bases. J was trimmed by 4 bases and V by 2 bases; bases with no gene match: 8. The germline V gene has CDR1 SGHRS and CDR2 YFSETQ. The CDR3 is 16 amino acids. The DNA of the CDR3 is TGCGCCAGCAGCTTAGACTTAGCGGGAGAGGCAGATACGCAGTATTTT. It codes for CASSLDLAGEADTQYF.

Comment on this clone: Other DNA sequences in the same sample also yield this CDR3. The rearrangement links TRBV7-8 to TRBJ2-7, with D tentatively TRBD2 (5 bases). Germline CDR1 reads SGHVS; CDR2 reads FQNEAQ. CDR3 length: 14 residues. Trimming took off 0 bases at V and 2 bases at J, with 8 bases between the two ends. The CDR3 protein is CASSLASGTYEQYF. In DNA form, the CDR3 reads TGTGCCAGCAGCTTAGCGTCGGGGACCTACGAGCAGTACTTC.